What follows describes a single T cell receptor (beta chain). The data belong to a study of OX40 agonist ivuxolimab in advanced cancers. Study context: Each patient was given ivuxolimab into a vein every 2 weeks, at 0.01 to 10 mg/kg. Partial responses were achieved by three patients, of whom one had hepatocellular carcinoma and two had cutaneous melanoma.

CDR1 SNHLY and CDR2 FYNNEI come from the germline V gene. V was clipped by 6 bases and J by 2 bases, with 14 bases between them. The CDR3 sequence is 15 residues long. Profiled with immunoSEQ multiplex PCR; TCRdb holds only in-frame clones, not every one. The data hold more than 65,000 clones, with around 94% observed a single time. The sequences come from CD4+ or CD8+ T cells sorted from blood, collected in a trial of the OX40 agonist ivuxolimab. The clonotype originates from an adult with an advanced solid tumor such as melanoma, head and neck, liver or kidney cancer. V and J are TRBV2 and TRBJ1-5, with a weak D call TRBD1 (6 bases). Here the CDR3 reads CASSLWGPGNQPQHF. CDR3 nucleotide sequence: TGTGCCAGCAGCCTTTGGGGGCCAGGCAATCAGCCCCAGCATTTT.